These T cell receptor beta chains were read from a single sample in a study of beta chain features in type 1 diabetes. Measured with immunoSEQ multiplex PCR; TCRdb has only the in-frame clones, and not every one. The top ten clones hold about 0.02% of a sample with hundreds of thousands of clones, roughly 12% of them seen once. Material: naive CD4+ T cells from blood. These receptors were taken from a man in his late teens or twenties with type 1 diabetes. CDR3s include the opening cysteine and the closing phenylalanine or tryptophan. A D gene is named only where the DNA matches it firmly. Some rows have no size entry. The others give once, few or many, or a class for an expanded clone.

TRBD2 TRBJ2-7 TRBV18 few CASSGTSVGEQYF TGTGCCAGCTCCGGGACTAGCGTAGGCGAGCAGTACTTC
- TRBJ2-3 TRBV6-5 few CASSPETVTDTQYF TGTGCCAGCAGTCCCGAGACAGTCACAGATACGCAGTATTTT
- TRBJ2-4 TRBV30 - CAWTRDLAGIKNIQYF TGTGCCTGGACCCGCGACTTGGCGGGGATCAAAAACATTCAGTACTTC
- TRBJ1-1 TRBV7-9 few CASSLATEEF TGTGCCAGCAGCTTAGCGACGGAGGAATTT
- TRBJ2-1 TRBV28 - CASSYGTFSYNEQFF TGTGCCAGCAGTTATGGGACCTTCTCCTACAATGAGCAGTTCTTC
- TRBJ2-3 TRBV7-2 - CASSLGASARTDTQYF TGTGCCAGCAGCCTGGGGGCCTCCGCGAGGACAGATACGCAGTATTTT
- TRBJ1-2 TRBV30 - CAWSPGPPDGYTF TGTGCCTGGAGCCCGGGACCGCCGGATGGCTACACCTTC
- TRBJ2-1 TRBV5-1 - CASSLGGQAKQFF TGCGCCAGCAGCTTGGGAGGGCAGGCCAAGCAGTTCTTC
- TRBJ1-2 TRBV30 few CAWRDGTVHTF TGTGCCTGGAGGGATGGGACGGTCCACACCTTC
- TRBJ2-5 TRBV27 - CASSFRLQKAQETQYF TGTGCCAGCAGTTTTAGGTTACAGAAAGCCCAAGAGACCCAGTACTTC
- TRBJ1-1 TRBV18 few CASSPQGGTEAFF TGTGCCAGCTCACCACAGGGAGGCACTGAAGCTTTCTTT
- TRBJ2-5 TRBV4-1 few CASSRQGGKRTQYF TGCGCCAGCAGCCGGCAGGGGGGGAAGCGGACCCAGTACTTC
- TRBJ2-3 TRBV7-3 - CASRQGGTDTQYF TGTGCCAGTAGGCAGGGTGGCACAGATACGCAGTATTTT
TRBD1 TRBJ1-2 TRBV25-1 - CASSEGQGYGYTF TGTGCCAGCAGTGAGGGACAGGGATATGGCTACACCTTC
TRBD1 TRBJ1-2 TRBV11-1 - CASSSGRTGDGYTF TGTGCCAGCAGCTCAGGCCGGACAGGGGATGGCTACACCTTC
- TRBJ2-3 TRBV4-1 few CASSQARRSPSTDTQYF TGCGCCAGCAGCCAAGCCCGACGTTCTCCTAGCACAGATACGCAGTATTTT
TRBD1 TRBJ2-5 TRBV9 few CASGTGEETQYF TGTGCCAGCGGGACAGGGGAAGAGACCCAGTACTTC
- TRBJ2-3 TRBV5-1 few CASSYMLEVTDTQYF TGCGCCAGCAGCTATATGCTGGAGGTCACAGATACGCAGTATTTT
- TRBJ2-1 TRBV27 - CASRTLGGHIYNEQFF TGTGCCAGCAGGACTCTTGGGGGACATATCTACAATGAGCAGTTCTTC
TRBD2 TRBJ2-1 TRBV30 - CALSGEIYNEQFF TGTGCCTTGAGCGGGGAGATCTACAATGAGCAGTTCTTC
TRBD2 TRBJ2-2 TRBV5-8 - CASSLGLGDTGELFF TGTGCCAGCAGTCTCGGACTAGGGGACACCGGGGAGCTGTTTTTT
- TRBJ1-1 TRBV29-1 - CSVAGYTEAFF TGCAGCGTAGCAGGGTACACTGAAGCTTTCTTT
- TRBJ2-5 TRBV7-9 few CASSLAVTQETQYF TGTGCCAGCAGCTTAGCTGTCACCCAAGAGACCCAGTACTTC
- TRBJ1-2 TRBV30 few CAWSVFDGYTF TGTGCCTGGAGTGTGTTCGATGGCTACACCTTC
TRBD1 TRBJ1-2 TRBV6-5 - CASSYGTGAHYGYTF TGTGCCAGCAGTTACGGGACAGGGGCTCACTATGGCTACACCTTC
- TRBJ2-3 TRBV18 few CASSPLPGVSTDTQYF TGTGCCAGCTCACCTCTCCCGGGAGTCAGCACAGATACGCAGTATTTT
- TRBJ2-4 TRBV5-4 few CASSFLGGQAKNIQYF TGTGCCAGCAGCTTCCTCGGGGGGCAAGCCAAAAACATTCAGTACTTC